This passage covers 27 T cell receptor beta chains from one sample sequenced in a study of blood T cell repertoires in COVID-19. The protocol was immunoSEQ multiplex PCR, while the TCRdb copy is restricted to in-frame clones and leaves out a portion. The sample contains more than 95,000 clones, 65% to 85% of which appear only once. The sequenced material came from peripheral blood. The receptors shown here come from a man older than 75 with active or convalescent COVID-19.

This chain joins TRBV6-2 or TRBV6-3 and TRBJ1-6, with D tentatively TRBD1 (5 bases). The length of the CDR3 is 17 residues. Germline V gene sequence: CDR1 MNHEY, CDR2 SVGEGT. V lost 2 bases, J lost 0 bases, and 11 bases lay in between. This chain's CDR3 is CASSYIPGGSYNSPLHF. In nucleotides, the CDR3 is TGTGCCAGCAGTTACATCCCCGGGGGCTCCTATAATTCACCCCTCCACTTT.

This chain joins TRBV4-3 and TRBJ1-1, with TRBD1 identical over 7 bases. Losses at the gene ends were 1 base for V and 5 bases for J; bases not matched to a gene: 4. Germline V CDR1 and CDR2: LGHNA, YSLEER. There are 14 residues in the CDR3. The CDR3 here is CASSQGTGLTEAFF. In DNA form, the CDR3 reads TGCGCCAGCAGCCAAGGGACAGGACTTACTGAAGCTTTCTTT.

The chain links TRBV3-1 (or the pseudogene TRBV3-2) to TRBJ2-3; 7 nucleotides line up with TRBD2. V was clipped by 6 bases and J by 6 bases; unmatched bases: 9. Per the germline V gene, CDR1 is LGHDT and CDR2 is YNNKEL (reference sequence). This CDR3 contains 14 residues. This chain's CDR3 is CASRANGGGDTQYF. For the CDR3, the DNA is TGTGCCAGCAGGGCTAACGGGGGAGGGGATACGCAGTATTTT.

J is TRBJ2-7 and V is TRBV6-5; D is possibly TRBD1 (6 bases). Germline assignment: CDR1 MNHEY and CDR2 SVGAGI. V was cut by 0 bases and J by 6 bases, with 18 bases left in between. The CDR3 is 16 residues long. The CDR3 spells CASSYSRWSGVGEQYF. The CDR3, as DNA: TGTGCCAGCAGTTACTCACGTTGGTCAGGGGTGGGCGAGCAGTACTTC.

In nucleotides, the CDR3 is TGTGCCAGCAACCCAACAGGGGTCCCTGGAAACACCATATATTTT. Translated: CASNPTGVPGNTIYF. The chain uses TRBV6-2 or TRBV6-3 and TRBJ1-3; 7 bases are shared with TRBD1. V lost 7 bases and J lost 2; bases outside the gene matches: 8. CDR3 length: 15 amino acids. Germline CDR1 MNHEY, CDR2 SVGEGT.

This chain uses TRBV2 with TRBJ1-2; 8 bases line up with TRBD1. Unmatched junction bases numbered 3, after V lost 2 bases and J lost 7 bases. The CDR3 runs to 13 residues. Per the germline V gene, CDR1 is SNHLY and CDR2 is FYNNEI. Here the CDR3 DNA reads TGTGCCAGCAGTGAAAGGACAGGGCCTGGCTACACCTTC. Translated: CASSERTGPGYTF.

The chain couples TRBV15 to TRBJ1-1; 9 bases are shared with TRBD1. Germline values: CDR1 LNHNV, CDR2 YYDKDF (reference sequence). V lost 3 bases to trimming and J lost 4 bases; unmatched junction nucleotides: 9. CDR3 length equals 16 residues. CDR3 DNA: TGTGCCACCAGCAGGGGACAGGGCTTTTATGGCACTGAAGCTTTCTTT. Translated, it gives CATSRGQGFYGTEAFF.

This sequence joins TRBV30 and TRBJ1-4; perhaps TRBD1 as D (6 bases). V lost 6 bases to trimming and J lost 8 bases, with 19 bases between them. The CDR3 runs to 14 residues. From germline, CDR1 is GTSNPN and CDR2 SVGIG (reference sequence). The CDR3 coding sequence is TGTGCCTGTTCACTCGACAGGTCGGGCGAAAAACTGTTTTTT. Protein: CACSLDRSGEKLFF.

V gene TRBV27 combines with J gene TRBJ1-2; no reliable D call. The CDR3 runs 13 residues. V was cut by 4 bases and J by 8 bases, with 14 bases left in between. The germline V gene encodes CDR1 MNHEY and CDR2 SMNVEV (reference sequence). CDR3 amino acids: CASSSTHQRGYTF. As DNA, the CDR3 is TGTGCCAGCAGTTCGACGCACCAGAGGGGCTACACCTTC.

The DNA of the CDR3 is TGCGCCAGCAGCCAAGGACTAGCGGGGGACAATGAGCAGTTCTTC. It codes for CASSQGLAGDNEQFF. V gene TRBV5-1 combines with J gene TRBJ2-1, with 13 positions matching TRBD2. CDR3 length equals 15 residues. J lost 5 bases, V lost 4 bases, and 3 bases had no gene match. In germline, CDR1 is SGHRS, CDR2 YFSETQ. The whole variable domain, remainder taken from reference TRBV5-1 and TRBJ2-1, is KAGVTQTPRYLIKTRGQQVTLSCSPISGHRSVSWYQQTPGQGLQFLFEYFSETQRNKGNFPGRFSGRQFSNSRSEMNVSTLELGDSALYLCASSQGLAGDNEQFFGPGTRLTVL.

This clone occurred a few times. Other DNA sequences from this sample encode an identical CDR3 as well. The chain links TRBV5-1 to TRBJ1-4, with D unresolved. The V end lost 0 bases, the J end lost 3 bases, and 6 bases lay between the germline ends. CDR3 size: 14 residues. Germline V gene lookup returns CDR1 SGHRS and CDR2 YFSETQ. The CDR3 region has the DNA TGCGCCAGCAGCTTGGGAGGGTCTAATGAAAAACTGTTTTTT. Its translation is CASSLGGSNEKLFF. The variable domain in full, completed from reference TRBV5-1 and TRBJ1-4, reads KAGVTQTPRYLIKTRGQQVTLSCSPISGHRSVSWYQQTPGQGLQFLFEYFSETQRNKGNFPGRFSGRQFSNSRSEMNVSTLELGDSALYLCASSLGGSNEKLFFGSGTQLSVL.

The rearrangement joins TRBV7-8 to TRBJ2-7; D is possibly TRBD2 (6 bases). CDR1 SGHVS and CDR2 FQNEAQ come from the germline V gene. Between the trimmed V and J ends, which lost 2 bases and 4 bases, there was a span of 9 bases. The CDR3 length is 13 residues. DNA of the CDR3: TGTGCCAGCAGCTTATACCGGGGGTACGAGCAGTACTTC. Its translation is CASSLYRGYEQYF.

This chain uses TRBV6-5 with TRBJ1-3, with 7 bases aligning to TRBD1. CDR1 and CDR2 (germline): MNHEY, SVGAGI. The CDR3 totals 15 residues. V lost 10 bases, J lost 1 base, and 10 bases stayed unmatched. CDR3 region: CATLGQPASGNTIYF. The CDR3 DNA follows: TGTGCCACGTTGGGACAGCCAGCATCTGGAAACACCATATATTTT.

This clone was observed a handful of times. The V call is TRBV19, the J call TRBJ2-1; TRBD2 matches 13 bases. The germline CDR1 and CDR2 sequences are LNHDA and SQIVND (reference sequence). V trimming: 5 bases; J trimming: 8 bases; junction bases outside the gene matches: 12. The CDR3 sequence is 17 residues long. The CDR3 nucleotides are TGTGCCAGTAGTCCCACCCAACTAGCGGGGGGGTCGGATGAGCAGTTCTTC. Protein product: CASSPTQLAGGSDEQFF.

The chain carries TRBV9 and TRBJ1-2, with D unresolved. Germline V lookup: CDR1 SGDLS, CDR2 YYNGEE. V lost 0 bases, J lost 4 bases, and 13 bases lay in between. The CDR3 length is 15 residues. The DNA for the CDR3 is TGTGCCAGCAGCGTAGATGATTCACCGGGCTATGGCTACACCTTC. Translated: CASSVDDSPGYGYTF.

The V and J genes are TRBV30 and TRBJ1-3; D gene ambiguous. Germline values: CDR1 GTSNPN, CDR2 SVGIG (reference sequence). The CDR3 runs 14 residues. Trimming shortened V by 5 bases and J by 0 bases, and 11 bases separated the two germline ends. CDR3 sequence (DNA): TGTGCCTGGGAACTCTCAAGCTCTGGAAACACCATATATTTT. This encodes CAWELSSSGNTIYF. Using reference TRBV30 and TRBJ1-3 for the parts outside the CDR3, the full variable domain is SQTIHQWPATLVQPVGSPLSLECTVEGTSNPNLYWYRQAAGRGLQLLFYSVGIGQISSEVPQNLSASRPQDRQFILSSKKLLLSDSGFYLCAWELSSSGNTIYFGEGSWLTVV.

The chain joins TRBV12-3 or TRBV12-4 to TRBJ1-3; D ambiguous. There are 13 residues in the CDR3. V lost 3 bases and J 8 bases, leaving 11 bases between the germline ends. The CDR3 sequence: CASSFLGEDTIYF. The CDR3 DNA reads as TGTGCCAGCAGTTTTCTGGGAGAAGACACCATATATTTT.

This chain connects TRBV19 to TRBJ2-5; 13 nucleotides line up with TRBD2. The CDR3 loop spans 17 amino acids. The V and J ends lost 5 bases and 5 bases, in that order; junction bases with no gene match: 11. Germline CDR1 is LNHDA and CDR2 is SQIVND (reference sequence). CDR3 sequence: CASSVGLAGLQGETQYF. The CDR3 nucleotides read TGTGCCAGTAGTGTGGGACTAGCGGGACTTCAGGGGGAGACCCAGTACTTC.

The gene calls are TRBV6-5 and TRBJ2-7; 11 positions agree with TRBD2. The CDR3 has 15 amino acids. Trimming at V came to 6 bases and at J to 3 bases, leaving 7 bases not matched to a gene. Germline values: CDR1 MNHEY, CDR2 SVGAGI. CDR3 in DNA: TGTGCCAGCAGATCAACCGGGACTAGCGGCTACGAGCAGTACTTC. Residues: CASRSTGTSGYEQYF.

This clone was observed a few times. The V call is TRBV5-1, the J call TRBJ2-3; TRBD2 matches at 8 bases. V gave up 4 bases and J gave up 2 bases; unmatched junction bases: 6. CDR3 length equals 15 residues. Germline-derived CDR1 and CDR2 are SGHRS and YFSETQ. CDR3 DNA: TGCGCCAGCAGCACGGGCGGGGGGAACACAGATACGCAGTATTTT. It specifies CASSTGGGNTDTQYF.

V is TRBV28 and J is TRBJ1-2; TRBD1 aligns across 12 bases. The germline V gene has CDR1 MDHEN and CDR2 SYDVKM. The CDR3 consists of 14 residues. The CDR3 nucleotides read TGTGCTACAAATCCGGGACAGGGGGCTCTAGGCTACACCTTC. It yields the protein CATNPGQGALGYTF.

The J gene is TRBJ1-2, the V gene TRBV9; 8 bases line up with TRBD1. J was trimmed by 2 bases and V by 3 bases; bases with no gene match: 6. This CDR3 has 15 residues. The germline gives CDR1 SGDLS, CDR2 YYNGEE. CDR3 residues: CASSAWDRLNYGYTF. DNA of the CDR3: TGTGCCAGCAGCGCATGGGACAGGCTGAACTATGGCTACACCTTC.

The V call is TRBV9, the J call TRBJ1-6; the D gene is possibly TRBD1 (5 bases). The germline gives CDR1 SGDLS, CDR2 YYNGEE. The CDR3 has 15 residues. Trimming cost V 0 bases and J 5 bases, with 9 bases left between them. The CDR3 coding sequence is TGTGCCAGCAGCGTAGATGGCAGGGATAATTCACCCCTCCACTTT. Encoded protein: CASSVDGRDNSPLHF.

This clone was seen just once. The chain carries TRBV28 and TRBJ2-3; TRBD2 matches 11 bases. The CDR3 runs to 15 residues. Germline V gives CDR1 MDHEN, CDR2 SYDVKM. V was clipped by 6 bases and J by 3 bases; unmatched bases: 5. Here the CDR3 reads CASSRTSGGTDTQYF. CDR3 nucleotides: TGTGCCAGCAGCCGTACTAGCGGGGGAACAGATACGCAGTATTTT.

The CDR3 protein is CASSPFSSTDTQYF. CDR3 coding DNA: TGCGCCAGCAGCCCCTTTAGTAGCACAGATACGCAGTATTTT. The rearrangement links TRBV5-1 to TRBJ2-3; no reliable D call. The CDR3 has 14 residues. Germline CDR1 SGHRS, CDR2 YFSETQ. With 4 bases removed from V and 0 bases from J, the gap between germline ends came to 9 bases.

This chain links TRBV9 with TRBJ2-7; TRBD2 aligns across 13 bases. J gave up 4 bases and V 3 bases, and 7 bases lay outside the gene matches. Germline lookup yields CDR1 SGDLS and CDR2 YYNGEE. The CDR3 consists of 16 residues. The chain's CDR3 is CASSGGLAGAGYEQYF. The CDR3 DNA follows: TGTGCCAGCAGCGGAGGACTAGCGGGGGCGGGGTACGAGCAGTACTTC.

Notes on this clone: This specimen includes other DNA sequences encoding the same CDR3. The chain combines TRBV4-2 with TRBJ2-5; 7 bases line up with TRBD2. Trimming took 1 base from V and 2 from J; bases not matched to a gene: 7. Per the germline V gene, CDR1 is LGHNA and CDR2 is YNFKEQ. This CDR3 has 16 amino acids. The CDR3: CASSQGRGGGQETQYF. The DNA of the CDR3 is TGTGCCAGCAGCCAAGGTCGTGGGGGGGGTCAAGAGACCCAGTACTTC.